This T cell receptor (beta chain) was captured in a study of CD8+CD57+ T cells in acquired aplastic anemia. Study at large: An average of roughly 3 ug of DNA was obtained from sorted CD4+ and CD8+ cells.

The V and J ends lost 6 bases and 3 bases respectively, with 17 bases between them. The CDR3 extends over 14 amino acids. The germline gives CDR1 SQVTM, CDR2 ANQGSEA. Study results and limitations: The study identified about 30 CD8+ CDR3 sequences shared by patients and controls. Patients were compared with controls for CD8+ Simpson's diversity, and no significant difference emerged.

Flow cytometry had shown expanded CD8+CD57+ cells in the patients chosen for sequencing. No therapy was given to patients before blood sampling. Remarks on this clonotype: Its antigen is undetermined.

TCR beta VDJ and CDR3 profiling used genomic DNA as template. TCRdb analysed the reads with MiXCR anew, one entry per CDR3 protein. The data show 95,000 to 150,000 distinct CDR3 sequences, 45% to 60% seen once. The genes are TRBV29-1 and TRBJ1-2, with D possibly being TRBD1 (5 bases). Sequenced material: sorted CD4+, CD8+, or CD8+CD57+ T cells (not recorded which) from PBMCs. This clonotype was obtained from a human donor with aplastic anemia. The CDR3 sequence: CSVRGVGGDYGYTF. The DNA of the CDR3 is TGCAGCGTCCGAGGGGTGGGAGGCGACTATGGCTACACCTTC.